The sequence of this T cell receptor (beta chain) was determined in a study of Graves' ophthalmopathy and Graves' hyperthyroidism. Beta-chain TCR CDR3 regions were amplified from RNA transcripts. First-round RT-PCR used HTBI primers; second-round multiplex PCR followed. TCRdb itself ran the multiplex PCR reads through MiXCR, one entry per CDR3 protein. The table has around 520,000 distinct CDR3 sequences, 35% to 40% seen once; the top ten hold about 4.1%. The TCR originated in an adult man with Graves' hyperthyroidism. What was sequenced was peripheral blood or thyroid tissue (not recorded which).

CDR3 residues: CSLSGGEAFF. The CDR3 DNA is TGCAGCTTAAGCGGTGGTGAAGCTTTCTTT. V is TRBV29-1 and J is TRBJ1-1, with no clear D. The CDR3 consists of 10 residues. Germline lookup yields CDR1 SQVTM and CDR2 ANQGSEA. The V end was cut by 8 bases, the J end by 7 bases, with 11 bases between. Full variable domain (missing parts from reference TRBV29-1 and TRBJ1-1): SAVISQKPSRDICQRGTSLTIQCQVDSQVTMMFWYRQQPGQSLTLIATANQGSEATYESGFVIDKFPISRPNLTFSTLTVSNMSPEDSSIYLCSLSGGEAFFGQGTRLTVV.